Described below is a single TCR beta chain sequence and its context. The antigen is not known. This CDR3 comprises 14 residues. CDR1 is SQVTM and CDR2 is ANQGSEA in the germline V gene. The ends were cut back, 6 bases at V and 3 bases at J, with 15 bases in the middle. These data belong to a study of T cell responses to AZD1222 COVID-19 vaccine. General study results and limits: It was only after the peak T cell response that any repertoires were sampled. Just five or six AZD1222 recipients tested seropositive at baseline.

Pooled in the analysis were second doses at about 4 or about 12 weeks. Measured with immunoSEQ multiplex PCR; TCRdb has only the in-frame clones, and not every one. The sample lists about 140,000 clones, approximately 92% occurring once. This rearrangement joins TRBV29-1 to TRBJ1-3; no definite D call. This sample comprised peripheral blood, obtained 28 days after the second AZD1222 dose. The TCR was taken from an adult who received the AZD1222 COVID-19 vaccine. This chain's CDR3 is CSVRWTKGGNTIYF. CDR3 in DNA: TGCAGCGTCCGATGGACGAAAGGTGGAAACACCATATATTTT.